The present entry profiles one TCR beta chain with its context. Its antigen is unknown. Sequencing targeted expressed TCRB transcripts, as all isolated RNA had been reverse transcribed. Assay used: immunoSEQ multiplex PCR; TCRdb lists only in-frame clones, some missing. The sample has around 250,000 clones, about 15% seen once. About 110 mL of blood, on average, came from one heparinised draw per donor. Per the germline V gene, CDR1 is LNHDA and CDR2 is SQIVND (reference sequence). V dropped 6 bases and J dropped 2 bases, with 16 bases sitting between them. CDR3 length equals 15 residues. This entry is derived from a study of beta chain features in type 1 diabetes. Study conclusions and caveats: TCRB CDR3 length was moderately but significantly reduced in all four CD4+ subsets of Type 1 diabetes patients.

The sequence came from a man aged 25 to 40 with type 1 diabetes. The source material was naive CD4+ T cells from blood. The chain couples TRBV19 to TRBJ1-2; the D gene is possibly TRBD1 (5 bases). CDR3 nucleotide sequence: TGTGCCAGTAGAGACAGTCCAGGGCTGAACTATGGCTACACCTTC. It encodes CASRDSPGLNYGYTF.